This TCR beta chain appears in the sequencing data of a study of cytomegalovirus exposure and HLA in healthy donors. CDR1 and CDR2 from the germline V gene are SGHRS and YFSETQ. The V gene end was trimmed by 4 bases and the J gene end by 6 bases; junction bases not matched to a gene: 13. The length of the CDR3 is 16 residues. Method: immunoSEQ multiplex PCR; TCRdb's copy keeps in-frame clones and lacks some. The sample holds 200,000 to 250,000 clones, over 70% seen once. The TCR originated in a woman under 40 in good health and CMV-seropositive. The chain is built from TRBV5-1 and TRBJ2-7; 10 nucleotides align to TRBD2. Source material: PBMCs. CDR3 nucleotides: TGCGCCAGCAGCCCGAGGCTAGCGGGAGAGTGGGCCGAGCAGTACTTC. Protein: CASSPRLAGEWAEQYF. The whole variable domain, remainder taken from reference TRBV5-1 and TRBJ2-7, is KAGVTQTPRYLIKTRGQQVTLSCSPISGHRSVSWYQQTPGQGLQFLFEYFSETQRNKGNFPGRFSGRQFSNSRSEMNVSTLELGDSALYLCASSPRLAGEWAEQYFGPGTRLTVT.